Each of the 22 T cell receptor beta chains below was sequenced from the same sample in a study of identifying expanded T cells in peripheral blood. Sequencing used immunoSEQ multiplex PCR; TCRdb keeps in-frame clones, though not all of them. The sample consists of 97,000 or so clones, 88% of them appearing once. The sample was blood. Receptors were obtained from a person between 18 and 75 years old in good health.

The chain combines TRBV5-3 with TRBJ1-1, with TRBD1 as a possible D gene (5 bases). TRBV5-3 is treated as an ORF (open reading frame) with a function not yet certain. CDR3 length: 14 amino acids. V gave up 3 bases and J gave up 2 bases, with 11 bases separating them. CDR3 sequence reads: CARSSGRLNTEAFF. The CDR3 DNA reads TGTGCCAGAAGCTCGGGACGCTTAAACACTGAAGCTTTCTTT.

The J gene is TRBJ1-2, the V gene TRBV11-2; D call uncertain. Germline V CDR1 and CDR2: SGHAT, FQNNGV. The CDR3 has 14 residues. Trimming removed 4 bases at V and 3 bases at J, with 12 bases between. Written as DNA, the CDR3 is TGTGCCAGCAGCTCCTCGAGGCCGGACTATGGCTACACCTTC. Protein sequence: CASSSSRPDYGYTF. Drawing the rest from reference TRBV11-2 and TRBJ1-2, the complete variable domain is EAGVAQSPRYKIIEKRQSVAFWCNPISGHATLYWYQQILGQGPKLLIQFQNNGVVDDSQLPKDRFSAERLKGVDSTLKIQPAKLEDSAVYLCASSSSRPDYGYTFGSGTRLTVV.

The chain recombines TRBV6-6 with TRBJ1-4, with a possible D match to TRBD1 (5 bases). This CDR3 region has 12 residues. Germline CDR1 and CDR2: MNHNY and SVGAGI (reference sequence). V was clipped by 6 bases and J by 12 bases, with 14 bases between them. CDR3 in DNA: TGTGCCAGCAGCGACGGGGTCAGGGAACTGTTTTTT. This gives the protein CASSDGVRELFF.

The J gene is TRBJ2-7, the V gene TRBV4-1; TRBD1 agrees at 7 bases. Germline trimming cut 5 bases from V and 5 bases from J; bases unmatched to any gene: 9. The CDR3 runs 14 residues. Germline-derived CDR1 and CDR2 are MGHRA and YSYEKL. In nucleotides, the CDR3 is TGCGCCAGCAGCGATACAGGGGTTTGGGACGAGCAGTACTTC. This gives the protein CASSDTGVWDEQYF.

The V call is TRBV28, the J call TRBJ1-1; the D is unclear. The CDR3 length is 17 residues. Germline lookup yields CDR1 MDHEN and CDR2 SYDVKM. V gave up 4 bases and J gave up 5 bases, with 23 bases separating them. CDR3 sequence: CASSSLFPRQGRTEAFF. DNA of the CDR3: TGTGCCAGCAGTTCCCTTTTTCCCCGCCAAGGGAGGACTGAAGCTTTCTTT.

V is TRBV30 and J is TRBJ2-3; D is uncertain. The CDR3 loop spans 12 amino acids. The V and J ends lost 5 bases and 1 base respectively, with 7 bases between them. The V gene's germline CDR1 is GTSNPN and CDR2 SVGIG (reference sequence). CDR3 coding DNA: TGTGCCTGGGAGGCGGGCACAGATACGCAGTATTTT. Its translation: CAWEAGTDTQYF.

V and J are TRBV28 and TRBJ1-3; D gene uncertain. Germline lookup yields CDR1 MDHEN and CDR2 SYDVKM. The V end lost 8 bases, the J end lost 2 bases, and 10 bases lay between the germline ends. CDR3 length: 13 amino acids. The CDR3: CASSGYPGNTIYF. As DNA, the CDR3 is TGTGCCAGCTCGGGGTATCCTGGAAACACCATATATTTT.

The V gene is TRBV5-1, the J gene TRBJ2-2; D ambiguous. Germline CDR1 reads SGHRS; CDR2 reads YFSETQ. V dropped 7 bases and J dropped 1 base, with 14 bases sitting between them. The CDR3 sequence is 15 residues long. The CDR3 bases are TGCGCCAGCCCCCCCCGCCGGCAGAACACCGGGGAGCTGTTTTTT. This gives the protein CASPPRRQNTGELFF.

DNA of the CDR3: TGTGCCAGCAGCGTAGCGGTCCACGGGGGAAACACCATATATTTT. Translation: CASSVAVHGGNTIYF. The chain uses TRBV9 and TRBJ1-3; unclear D gene. Looked up from germline, CDR1 is SGDLS and CDR2 is YYNGEE. This CDR3 is 15 amino acids long. With 0 bases removed from V and 4 bases from J, the gap between germline ends came to 11 bases.

CDR3 DNA: TGTGCCATCAGTACAGGGGGCCAAAGCTCCTACAATGAGCAGTTCTTC. Its translation is CAISTGGQSSYNEQFF. The chain is built from TRBV10-3 and TRBJ2-1; 9 bases are a match to TRBD1. Per the germline V gene, CDR1 is ENHRY and CDR2 is SYGVKD. The CDR3 runs to 16 residues. V dropped 5 bases and J dropped 0; count of bases not matched to a gene: 5.

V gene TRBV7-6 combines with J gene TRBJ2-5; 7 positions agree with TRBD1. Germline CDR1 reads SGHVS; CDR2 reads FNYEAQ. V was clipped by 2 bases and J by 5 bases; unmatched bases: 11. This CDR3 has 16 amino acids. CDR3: CASSLRETGTGETQYF. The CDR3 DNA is TGTGCCAGCAGCTTAAGGGAGACAGGGACGGGGGAGACCCAGTACTTC. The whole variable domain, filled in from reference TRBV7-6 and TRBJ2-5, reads GAGVSQSPRYKVTKRGQDVALRCDPISGHVSLYWYRQALGQGPEFLTYFNYEAQQDKSGLPNDRFSAERPEGSISTLTIQRTEQRDSAMYRCASSLRETGTGETQYFGPGTRLLVL.

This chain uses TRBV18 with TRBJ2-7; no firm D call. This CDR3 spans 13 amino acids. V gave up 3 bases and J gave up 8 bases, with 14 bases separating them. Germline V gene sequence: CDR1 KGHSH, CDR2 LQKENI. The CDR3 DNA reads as TGTGCCAGCTCACCTCCTATGCGGTTCCAGCAGTACTTC. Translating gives CASSPPMRFQQYF.

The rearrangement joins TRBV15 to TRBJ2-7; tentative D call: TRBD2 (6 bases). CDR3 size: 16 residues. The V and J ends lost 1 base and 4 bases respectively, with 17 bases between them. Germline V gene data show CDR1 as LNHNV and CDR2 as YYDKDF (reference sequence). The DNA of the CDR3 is TGTGCCACCAGCAGAGCACCCGTTAGCGGAGAGTACGAGCAGTACTTC. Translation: CATSRAPVSGEYEQYF.

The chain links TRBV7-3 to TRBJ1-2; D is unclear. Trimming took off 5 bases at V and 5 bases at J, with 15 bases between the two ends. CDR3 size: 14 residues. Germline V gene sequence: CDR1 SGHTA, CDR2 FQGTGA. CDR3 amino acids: CASSRNHAGYGYTF. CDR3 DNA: TGTGCCAGCAGCCGAAACCACGCCGGGTATGGCTACACCTTC.

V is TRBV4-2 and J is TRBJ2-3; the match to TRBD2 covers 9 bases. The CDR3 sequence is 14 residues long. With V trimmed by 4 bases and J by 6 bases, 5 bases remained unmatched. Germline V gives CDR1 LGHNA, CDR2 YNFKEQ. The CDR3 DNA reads TGTGCCAGCAGCCTGGAGCGGGAGGTGGATACGCAGTATTTT. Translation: CASSLEREVDTQYF.

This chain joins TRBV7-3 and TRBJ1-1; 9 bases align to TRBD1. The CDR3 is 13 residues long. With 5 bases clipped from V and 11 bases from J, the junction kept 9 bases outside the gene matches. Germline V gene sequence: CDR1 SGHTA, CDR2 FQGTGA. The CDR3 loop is CASSRGQGSDAFF. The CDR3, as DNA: TGTGCCAGCAGCAGGGGACAGGGTTCCGACGCTTTCTTT. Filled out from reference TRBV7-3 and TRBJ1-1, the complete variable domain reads GAGVSQTPSNKVTEKGKYVELRCDPISGHTALYWYRQSLGQGPEFLIYFQGTGAADDSGLPNDRFFAVRPEGSVSTLKIQRTERGDSAVYLCASSRGQGSDAFFGQGTRLTVV.

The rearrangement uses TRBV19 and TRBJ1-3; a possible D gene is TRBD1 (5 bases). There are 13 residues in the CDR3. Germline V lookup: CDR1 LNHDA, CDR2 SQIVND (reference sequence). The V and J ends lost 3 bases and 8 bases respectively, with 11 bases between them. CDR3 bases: TGTGCCAGTAGTATGAAGAAAGGGGACACCATATATTTT. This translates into CASSMKKGDTIYF. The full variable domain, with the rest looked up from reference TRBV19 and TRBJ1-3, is DGGITQSPKYLFRKEGQNVTLSCEQNLNHDAMYWYRQDPGQGLRLIYYSQIVNDFQKGDIAEGYSVSREKKESFPLTVTSAQKNPTAFYLCASSMKKGDTIYFGEGSWLTVV.

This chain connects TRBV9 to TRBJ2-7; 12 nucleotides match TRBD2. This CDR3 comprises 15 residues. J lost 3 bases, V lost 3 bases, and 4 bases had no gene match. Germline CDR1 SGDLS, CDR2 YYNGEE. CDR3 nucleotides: TGTGCCAGCAGCGAGACTAGCGGGGGCTACTACGAGCAGTACTTC. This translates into CASSETSGGYYEQYF.

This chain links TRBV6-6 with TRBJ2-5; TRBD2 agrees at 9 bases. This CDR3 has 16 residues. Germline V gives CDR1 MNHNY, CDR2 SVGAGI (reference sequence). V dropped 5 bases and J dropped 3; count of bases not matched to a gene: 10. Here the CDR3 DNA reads TGTGCCAGCAGTACCCTTCTAGCGGGGTTTGAAGAGACCCAGTACTTC. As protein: CASSTLLAGFEETQYF.

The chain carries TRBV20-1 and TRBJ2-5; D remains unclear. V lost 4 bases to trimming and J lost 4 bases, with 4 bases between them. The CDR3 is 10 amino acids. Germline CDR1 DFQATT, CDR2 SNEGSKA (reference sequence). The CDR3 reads CSATGETQYF. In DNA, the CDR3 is TGCAGTGCTACGGGAGAGACCCAGTACTTC.

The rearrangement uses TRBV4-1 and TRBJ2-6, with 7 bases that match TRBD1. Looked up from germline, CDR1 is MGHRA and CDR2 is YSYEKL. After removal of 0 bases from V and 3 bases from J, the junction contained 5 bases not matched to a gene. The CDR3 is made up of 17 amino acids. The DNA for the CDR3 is TGCGCCAGCAGCCAAGATGAGGGGGCGCTTGGGGCCAACGTCCTGACTTTC. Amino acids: CASSQDEGALGANVLTF.

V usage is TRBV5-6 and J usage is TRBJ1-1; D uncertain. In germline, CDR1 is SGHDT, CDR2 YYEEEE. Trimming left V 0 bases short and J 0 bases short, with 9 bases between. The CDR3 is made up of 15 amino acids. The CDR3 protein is CASSLGHGLNTEAFF. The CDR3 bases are TGTGCCAGCAGCTTGGGACACGGGTTGAACACTGAAGCTTTCTTT. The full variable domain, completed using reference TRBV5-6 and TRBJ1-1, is DAGVTQSPTHLIKTRGQQVTLRCSPKSGHDTVSWYQQALGQGPQFIFQYYEEEERQRGNFPDRFSGHQFPNYSSELNVNALLLGDSALYLCASSLGHGLNTEAFFGQGTRLTVV.